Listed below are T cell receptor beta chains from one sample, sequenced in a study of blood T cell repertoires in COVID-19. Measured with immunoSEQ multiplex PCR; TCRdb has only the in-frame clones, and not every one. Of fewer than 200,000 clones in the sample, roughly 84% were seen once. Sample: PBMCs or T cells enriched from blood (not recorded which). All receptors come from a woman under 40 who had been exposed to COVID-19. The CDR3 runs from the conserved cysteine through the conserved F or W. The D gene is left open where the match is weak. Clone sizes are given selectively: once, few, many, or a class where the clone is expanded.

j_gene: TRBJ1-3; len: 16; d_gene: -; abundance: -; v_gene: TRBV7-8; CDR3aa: CASSPAGGGRLNTIYF; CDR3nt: TGTGCCAGCAGCCCGGCCGGGGGGGGCAGATTAAACACCATATATTTT
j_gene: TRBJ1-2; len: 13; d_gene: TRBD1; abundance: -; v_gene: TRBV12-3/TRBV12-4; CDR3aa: CASSSLQGGGYTF; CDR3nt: TGTGCCAGCAGTTCCCTACAGGGGGGTGGCTACACCTTC
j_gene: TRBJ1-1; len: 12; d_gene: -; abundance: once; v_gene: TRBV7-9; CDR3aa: CASSDLATEAFF; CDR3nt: TGTGCCAGCAGCGATCTGGCCACTGAAGCTTTCTTT
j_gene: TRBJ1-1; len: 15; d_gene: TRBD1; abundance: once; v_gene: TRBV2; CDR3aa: CASSRTRQGYTEAFF; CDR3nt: TGTGCCAGCAGCCGAACTCGACAGGGCTATACTGAAGCTTTCTTT
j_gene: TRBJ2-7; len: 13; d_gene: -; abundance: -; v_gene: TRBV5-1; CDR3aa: CASSLDGVYEQYF; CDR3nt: TGCGCCAGCAGCTTGGACGGGGTCTACGAGCAGTACTTC
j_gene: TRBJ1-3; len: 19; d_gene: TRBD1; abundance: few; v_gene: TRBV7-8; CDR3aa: CASSLAGDRPGQTSDTIYF; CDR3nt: TGTGCCAGCAGCTTAGCAGGAGATCGGCCGGGACAGACCTCTGACACCATATATTTT
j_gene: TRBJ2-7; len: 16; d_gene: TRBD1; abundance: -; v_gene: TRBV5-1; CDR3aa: CASSLVGQGPSYEQYF; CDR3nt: TGCGCCAGCAGCTTGGTTGGACAGGGACCTTCCTACGAGCAGTACTTC
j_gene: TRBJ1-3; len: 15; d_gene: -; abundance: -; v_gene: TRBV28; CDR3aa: CASSLRQGPGNTIYF; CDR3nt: TGTGCCAGCAGTTTACGTCAGGGTCCTGGAAACACCATATATTTT
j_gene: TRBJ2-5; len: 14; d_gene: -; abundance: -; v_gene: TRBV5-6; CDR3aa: CASSPAGVKETQYF; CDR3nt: TGTGCCAGCAGCCCCGCAGGGGTAAAAGAGACCCAGTACTTC
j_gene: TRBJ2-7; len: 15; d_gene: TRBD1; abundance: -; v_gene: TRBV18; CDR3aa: CASSPMGQGAGEQYF; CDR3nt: TGTGCCAGCTCACCAATGGGACAGGGGGCGGGGGAGCAGTACTTC
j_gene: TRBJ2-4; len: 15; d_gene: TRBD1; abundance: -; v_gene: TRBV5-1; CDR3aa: CASTSLQGADNIQYF; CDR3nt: TGCGCCAGCACCTCGTTGCAGGGGGCGGATAACATTCAGTACTTC
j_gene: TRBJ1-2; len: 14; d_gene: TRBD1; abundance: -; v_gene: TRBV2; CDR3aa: CASSVGQGAYGYTF; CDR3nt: TGTGCCAGCAGTGTGGGACAGGGGGCCTATGGCTACACCTTC
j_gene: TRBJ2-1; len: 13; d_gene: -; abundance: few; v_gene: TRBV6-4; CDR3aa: CASSDSDNNEQFF; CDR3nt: TGTGCCAGCAGTGACTCGGACAACAATGAGCAGTTCTTC
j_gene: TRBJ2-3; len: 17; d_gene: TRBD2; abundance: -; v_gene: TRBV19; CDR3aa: CASSARFSGGRQGPQYF; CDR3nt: TGTGCCAGTAGTGCCCGTTTTAGCGGGGGTCGCCAAGGTCCGCAGTATTTT
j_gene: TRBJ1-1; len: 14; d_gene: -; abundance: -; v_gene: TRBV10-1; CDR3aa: CASSENSGTYEAFF; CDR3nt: TGCGCCAGCAGTGAAAACAGTGGAACGTATGAAGCTTTCTTT
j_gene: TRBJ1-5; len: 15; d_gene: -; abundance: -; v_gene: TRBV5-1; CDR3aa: CASSHPKHSNQPQHF; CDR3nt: TGCGCCAGCAGCCATCCGAAACATAGCAATCAGCCCCAGCATTTT
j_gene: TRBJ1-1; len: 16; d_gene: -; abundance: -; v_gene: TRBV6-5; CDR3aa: CASSYSRQEIYTEAFF; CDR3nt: TGTGCCAGCAGTTACTCCCGACAGGAGATTTACACTGAAGCTTTCTTT
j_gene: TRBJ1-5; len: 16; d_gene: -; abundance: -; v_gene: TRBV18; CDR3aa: CASSLGGEGSNQPQHF; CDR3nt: TGTGCCAGCTCACTCGGGGGTGAGGGTAGCAATCAGCCCCAGCATTTT
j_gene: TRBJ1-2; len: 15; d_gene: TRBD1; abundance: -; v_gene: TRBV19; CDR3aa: CASSDGQGARYGYTF; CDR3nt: TGTGCCAGTAGTGACGGACAGGGGGCGCGCTATGGCTACACCTTC
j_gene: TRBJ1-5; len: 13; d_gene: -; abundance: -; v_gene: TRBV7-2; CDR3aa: CASSPYVGQPQHF; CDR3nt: TGTGCCAGCAGCCCCTATGTCGGGCAGCCCCAGCATTTT
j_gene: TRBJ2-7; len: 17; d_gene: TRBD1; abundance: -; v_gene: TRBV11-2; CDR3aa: CASSLGQGAVGTYEQYF; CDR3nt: TGTGCCAGCAGCTTAGGGCAGGGGGCGGTCGGGACCTACGAGCAGTACTTC
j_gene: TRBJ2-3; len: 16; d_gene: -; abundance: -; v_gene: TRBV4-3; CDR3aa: CASSQDSTARTDTQYF; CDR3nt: TGCGCCAGCAGCCAAGATAGTACCGCGCGCACAGATACGCAGTATTTT
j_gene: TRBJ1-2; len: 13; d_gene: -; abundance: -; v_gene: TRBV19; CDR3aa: CASSIGQKSGYTF; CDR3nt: TGTGCCAGTAGTATTGGTCAGAAAAGTGGCTACACCTTC
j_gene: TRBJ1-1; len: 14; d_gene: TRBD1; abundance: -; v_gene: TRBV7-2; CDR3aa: CASSTDRVNTEAFF; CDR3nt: TGTGCCAGCAGCACCGACAGGGTCAACACTGAAGCTTTCTTT
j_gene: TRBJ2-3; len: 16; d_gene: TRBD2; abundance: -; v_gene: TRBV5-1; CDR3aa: CASSFLSGGVTDTQYF; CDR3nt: TGCGCCAGCAGCTTCCTTAGCGGGGGCGTTACAGATACGCAGTATTTT
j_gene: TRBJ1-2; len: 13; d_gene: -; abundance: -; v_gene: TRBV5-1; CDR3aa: CASSLTRGDGYTF; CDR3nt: TGCGCCAGCAGCTTAACCAGGGGCGATGGCTACACCTTC
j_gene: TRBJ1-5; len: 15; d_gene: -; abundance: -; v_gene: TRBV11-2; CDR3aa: CASRRPGGANQPQHF; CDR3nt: TGTGCCAGCAGGCGTCCGGGAGGAGCGAATCAGCCCCAGCATTTT
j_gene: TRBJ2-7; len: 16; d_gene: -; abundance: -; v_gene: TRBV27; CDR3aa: CASSPGVGDSSYEQYF; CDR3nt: TGTGCCAGCAGTCCGGGGGTGGGGGATAGCTCCTACGAGCAGTACTTC
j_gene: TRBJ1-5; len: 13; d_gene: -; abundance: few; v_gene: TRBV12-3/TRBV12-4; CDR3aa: CASRGVGNQPQHF; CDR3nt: TGTGCCAGCAGGGGAGTAGGCAATCAGCCCCAGCATTTT
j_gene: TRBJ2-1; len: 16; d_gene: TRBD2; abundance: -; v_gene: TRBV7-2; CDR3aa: CASRLPTSGAWGEQFF; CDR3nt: TGTGCCAGCAGACTTCCGACTAGCGGGGCCTGGGGAGAGCAGTTCTTC
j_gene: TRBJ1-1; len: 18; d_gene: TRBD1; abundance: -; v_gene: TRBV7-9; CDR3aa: CASSRGIGQGSWATEAFF; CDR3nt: TGTGCCAGCAGCCGTGGAATAGGACAGGGGTCCTGGGCCACTGAAGCTTTCTTT
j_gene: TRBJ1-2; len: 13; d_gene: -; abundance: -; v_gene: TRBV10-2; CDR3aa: CASSEYRTYGYTF; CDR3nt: TGCGCCAGCAGTGAGTACAGGACCTATGGCTACACCTTC
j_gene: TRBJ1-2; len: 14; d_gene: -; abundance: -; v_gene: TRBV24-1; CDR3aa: CATSDLTGRGGYTF; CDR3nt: TGTGCCACCAGTGATTTGACCGGACGGGGTGGCTACACCTTC
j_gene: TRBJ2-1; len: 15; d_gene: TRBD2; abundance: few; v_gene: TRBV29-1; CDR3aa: CSVKKLAGGINEQFF; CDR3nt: TGCAGCGTTAAAAAACTAGCGGGGGGGATCAATGAGCAGTTCTTC
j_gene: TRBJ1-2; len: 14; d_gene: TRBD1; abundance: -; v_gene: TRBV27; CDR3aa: CASKPTGGFYGYTF; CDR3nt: TGTGCCAGCAAACCGACAGGGGGATTCTATGGCTACACCTTC
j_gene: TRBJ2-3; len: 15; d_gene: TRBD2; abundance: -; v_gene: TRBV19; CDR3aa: CASSKLAGSRDTQYF; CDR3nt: TGTGCCAGTAGTAAACTAGCGGGGAGTAGGGATACGCAGTATTTT
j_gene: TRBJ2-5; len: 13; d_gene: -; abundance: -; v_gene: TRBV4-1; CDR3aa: CASSQGRVETQYF; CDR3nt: TGCGCCAGCAGCCAAGGGAGGGTTGAGACCCAGTACTTC
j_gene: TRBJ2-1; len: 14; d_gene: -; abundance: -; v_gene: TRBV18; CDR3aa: CASSPPRTHNEQFF; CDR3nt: TGTGCCAGCTCACCACCCAGGACTCACAATGAGCAGTTCTTC
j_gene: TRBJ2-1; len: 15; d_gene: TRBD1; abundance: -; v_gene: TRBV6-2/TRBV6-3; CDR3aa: CASSYDGTDYNEQFF; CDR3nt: TGTGCCAGCAGTTACGATGGGACAGACTACAATGAGCAGTTCTTC
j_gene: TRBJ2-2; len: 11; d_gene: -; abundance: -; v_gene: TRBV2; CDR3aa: CASSEHGELFF; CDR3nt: TGTGCCAGCAGTGAACACGGGGAGCTGTTTTTT
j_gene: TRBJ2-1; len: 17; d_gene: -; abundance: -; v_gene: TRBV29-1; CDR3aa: CSVGVQDGVGSYNEQFF; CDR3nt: TGCAGCGTTGGGGTCCAGGACGGGGTGGGCTCCTACAATGAGCAGTTCTTC
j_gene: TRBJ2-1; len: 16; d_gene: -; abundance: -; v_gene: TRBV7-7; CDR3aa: CASSLVLGGLPDEQFF; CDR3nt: TGTGCCAGCAGCTTAGTCCTGGGGGGACTCCCAGATGAGCAGTTCTTC
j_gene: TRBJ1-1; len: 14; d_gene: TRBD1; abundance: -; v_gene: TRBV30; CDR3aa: CAWSWTGGDNEAFF; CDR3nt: TGTGCCTGGTCTTGGACAGGGGGCGATAATGAAGCTTTCTTT
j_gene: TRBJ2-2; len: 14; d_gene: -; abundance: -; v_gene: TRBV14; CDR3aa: CASSQGTNTGELFF; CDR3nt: TGTGCCAGCAGCCAAGGGACAAACACCGGGGAGCTGTTTTTT
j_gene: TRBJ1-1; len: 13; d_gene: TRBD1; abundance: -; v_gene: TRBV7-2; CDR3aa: CASSSTGTGEAFF; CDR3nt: TGTGCCAGCAGCTCAACCGGGACAGGTGAAGCTTTCTTT
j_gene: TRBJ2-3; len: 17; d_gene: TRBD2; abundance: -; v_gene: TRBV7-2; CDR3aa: CASSTQTSGVSPDTQYF; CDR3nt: TGTGCCAGCAGCACCCAGACTAGCGGGGTGTCTCCGGATACGCAGTATTTT
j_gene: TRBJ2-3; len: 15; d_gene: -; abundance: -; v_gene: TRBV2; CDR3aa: CASSPLGASTDTQYF; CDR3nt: TGTGCCAGCAGCCCTTTGGGGGCTAGCACAGATACGCAGTATTTT
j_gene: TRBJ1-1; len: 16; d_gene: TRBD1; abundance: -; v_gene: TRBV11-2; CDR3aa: CASSLGQGFMNTEAFF; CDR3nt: TGTGCCAGCAGCTTAGGACAGGGGTTTATGAACACTGAAGCTTTCTTT
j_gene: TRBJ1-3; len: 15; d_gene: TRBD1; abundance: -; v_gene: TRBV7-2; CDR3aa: CASSRRTGEANTIYF; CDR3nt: TGTGCCAGCAGCCGCCGGACAGGGGAGGCAAACACCATATATTTT
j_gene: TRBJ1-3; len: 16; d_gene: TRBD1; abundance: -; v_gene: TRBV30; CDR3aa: CAWGGQGSLSGNTIYF; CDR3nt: TGTGCCTGGGGGGGACAGGGGTCACTTTCTGGAAACACCATATATTTT
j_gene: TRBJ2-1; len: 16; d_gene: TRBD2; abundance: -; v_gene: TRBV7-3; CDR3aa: CASSLFGGETYNEQFF; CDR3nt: TGTGCCAGCAGCTTATTCGGGGGGGAAACCTACAATGAGCAGTTCTTC
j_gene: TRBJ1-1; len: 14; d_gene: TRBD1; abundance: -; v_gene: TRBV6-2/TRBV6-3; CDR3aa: CASSLTGLNTEAFF; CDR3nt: TGTGCCAGCAGTCTGACAGGGCTGAACACTGAAGCTTTCTTT
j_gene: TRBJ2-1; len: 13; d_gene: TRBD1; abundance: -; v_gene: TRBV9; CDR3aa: CASSKRQGDEQFF; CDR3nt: TGTGCCAGCAGCAAACGGCAGGGGGATGAGCAGTTCTTC
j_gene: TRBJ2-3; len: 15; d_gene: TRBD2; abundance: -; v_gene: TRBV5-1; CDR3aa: CASSWVLAGGNTQYF; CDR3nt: TGCGCCAGCAGCTGGGTCTTAGCGGGAGGCAATACGCAGTATTTT
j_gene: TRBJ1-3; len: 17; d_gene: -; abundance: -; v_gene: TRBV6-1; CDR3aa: CASSAALPQGEGNTIYF; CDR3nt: TGTGCCAGCAGTGCAGCGCTGCCACAGGGCGAGGGAAACACCATATATTTT
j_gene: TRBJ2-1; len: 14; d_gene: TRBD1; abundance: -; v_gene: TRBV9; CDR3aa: CASSPRDSYNEQFF; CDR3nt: TGTGCCAGCAGCCCCCGGGACAGTTACAATGAGCAGTTCTTC
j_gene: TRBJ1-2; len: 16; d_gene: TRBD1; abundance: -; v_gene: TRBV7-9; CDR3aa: CASSFDRGNLFSGYTF; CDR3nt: TGTGCCAGCAGCTTTGACAGGGGCAACCTATTCTCTGGCTACACCTTC
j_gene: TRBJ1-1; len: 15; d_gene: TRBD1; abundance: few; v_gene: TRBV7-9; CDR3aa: CASSPRDREWTEAFF; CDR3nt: TGTGCCAGCAGCCCCAGGGACAGGGAGTGGACTGAAGCTTTCTTT